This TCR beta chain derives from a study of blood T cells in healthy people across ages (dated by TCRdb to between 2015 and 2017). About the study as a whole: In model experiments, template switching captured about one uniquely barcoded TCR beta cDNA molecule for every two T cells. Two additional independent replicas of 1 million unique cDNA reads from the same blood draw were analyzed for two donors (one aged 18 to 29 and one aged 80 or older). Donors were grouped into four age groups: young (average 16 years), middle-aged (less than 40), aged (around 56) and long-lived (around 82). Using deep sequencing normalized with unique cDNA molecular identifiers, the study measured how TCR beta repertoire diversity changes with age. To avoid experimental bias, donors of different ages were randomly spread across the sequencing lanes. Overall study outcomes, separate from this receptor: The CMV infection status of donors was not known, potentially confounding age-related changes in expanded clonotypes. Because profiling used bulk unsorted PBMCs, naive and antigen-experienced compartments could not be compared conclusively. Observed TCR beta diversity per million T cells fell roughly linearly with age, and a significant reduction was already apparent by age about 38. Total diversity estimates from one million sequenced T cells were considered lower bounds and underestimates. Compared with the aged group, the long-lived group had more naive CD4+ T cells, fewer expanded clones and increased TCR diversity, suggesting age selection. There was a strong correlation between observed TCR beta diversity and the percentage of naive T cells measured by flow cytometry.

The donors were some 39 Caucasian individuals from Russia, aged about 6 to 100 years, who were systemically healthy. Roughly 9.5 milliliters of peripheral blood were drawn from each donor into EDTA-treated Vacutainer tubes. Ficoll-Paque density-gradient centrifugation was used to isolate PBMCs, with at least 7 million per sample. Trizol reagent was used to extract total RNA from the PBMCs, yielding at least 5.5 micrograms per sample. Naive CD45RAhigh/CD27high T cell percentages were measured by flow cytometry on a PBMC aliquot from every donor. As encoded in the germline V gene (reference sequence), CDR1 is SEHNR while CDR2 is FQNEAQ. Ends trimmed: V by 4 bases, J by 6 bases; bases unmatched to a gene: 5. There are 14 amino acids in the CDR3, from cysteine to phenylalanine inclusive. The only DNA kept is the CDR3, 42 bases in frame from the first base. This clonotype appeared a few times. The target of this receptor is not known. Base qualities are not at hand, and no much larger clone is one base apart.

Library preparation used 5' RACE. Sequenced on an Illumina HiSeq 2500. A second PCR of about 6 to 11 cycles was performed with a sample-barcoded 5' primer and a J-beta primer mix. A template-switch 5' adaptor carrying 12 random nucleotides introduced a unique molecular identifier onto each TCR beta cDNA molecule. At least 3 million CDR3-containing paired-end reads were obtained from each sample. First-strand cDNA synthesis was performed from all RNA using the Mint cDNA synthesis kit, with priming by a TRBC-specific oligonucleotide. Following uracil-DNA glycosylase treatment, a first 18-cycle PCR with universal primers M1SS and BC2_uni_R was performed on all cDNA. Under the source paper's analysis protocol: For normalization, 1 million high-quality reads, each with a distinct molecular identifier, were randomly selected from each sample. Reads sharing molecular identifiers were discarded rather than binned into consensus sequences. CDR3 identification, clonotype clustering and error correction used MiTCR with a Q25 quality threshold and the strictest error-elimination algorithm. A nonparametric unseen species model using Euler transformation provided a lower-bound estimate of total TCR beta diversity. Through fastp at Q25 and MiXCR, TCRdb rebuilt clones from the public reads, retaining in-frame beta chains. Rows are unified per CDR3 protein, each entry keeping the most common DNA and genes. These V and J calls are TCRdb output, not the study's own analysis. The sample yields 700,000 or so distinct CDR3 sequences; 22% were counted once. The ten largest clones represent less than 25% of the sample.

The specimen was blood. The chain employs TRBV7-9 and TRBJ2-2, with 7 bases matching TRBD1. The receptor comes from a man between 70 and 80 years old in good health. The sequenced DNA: TGTGCCAGCAGCTCTTACAGGGGTGCCGGGGAGCTGTTTTTT. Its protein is CASSSYRGAGELFF.